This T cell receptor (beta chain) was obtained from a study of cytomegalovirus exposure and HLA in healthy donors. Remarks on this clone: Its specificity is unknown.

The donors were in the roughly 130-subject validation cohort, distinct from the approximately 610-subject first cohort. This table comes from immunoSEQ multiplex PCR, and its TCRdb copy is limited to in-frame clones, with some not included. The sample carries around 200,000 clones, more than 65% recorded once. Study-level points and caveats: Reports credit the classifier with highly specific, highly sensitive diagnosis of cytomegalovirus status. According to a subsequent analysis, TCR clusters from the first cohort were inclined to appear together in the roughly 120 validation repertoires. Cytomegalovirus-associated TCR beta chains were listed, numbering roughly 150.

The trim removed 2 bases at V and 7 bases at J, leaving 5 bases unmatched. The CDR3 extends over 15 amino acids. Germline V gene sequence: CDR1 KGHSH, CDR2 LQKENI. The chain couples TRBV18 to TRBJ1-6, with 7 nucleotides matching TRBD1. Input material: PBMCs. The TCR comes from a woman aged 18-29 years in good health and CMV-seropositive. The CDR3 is CASSPGGTVNSPLHF. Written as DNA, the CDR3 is TGTGCCAGCTCACCAGGGGGGACAGTGAATTCACCCCTCCACTTT.